The next 16 T cell receptor beta chains were all read from a single sample in a study of molecular identifiers for immune sequencing clone quantification. TCRdb passed the PCR reads through MiXCR, listing each CDR3 protein once. The repertoire holds about 640,000 distinct CDR3 sequences, with 15% to 20% as singletons. Sequenced material: naive CD8+ T cells from blood, with Jurkat cell RNA spiked in. Subset of the sample: FACS-sorted CD8+CD4-CCR7+CD45RA+ naive T cells. Source of these receptors: a human donor in good health. Some libraries in this study had Jurkat cell RNA spiked in.

This clonotype came up many times. The chain couples TRBV7-6 to TRBJ2-1, with D possibly being TRBD2 (5 bases). CDR1 and CDR2 from the germline V gene are SGHVS and FNYEAQ. This CDR3 is built from 17 residues. The V gene lost 1 base and the J gene lost 0 bases, with 13 bases spanning the gap. The CDR3 sequence: CASSLVSGVSSYNEQFF. The DNA for the CDR3 is TGTGCCAGCAGCTTAGTATCCGGGGTAAGCTCCTACAATGAGCAGTTCTTC.

This clonotype showed up many times. Germline is not matched at one junction end, which may reflect a read error. The rearrangement uses TRBV14 and TRBJ2-7; 11 positions agree with TRBD1. The CDR3 has 13 amino acids. Looked up from germline, CDR1 is SGHDN and CDR2 is FVKESK. This chain's CDR3 is CASRQDWDRGSLF. CDR3 bases: TGTGCCAGCAGACAAGACTGGGACAGGGGGTCACTTTTC.

A few counts support this clonotype. The chain couples TRBV27 to TRBJ2-1; TRBD2 aligns across 8 bases. With V trimmed by 4 bases and J by 6 bases, 8 bases remained unmatched. CDR1 is MNHEY, CDR2 SMNVEV, per germline (reference sequence). The CDR3 length is 15 residues. The CDR3 loop is CASSSSGTRGNEQFF. The CDR3 coding sequence is TGTGCCAGCAGTTCGTCCGGGACTAGAGGCAATGAGCAGTTCTTC.

This clonotype has a count of ten or more. V and J are TRBV2 and TRBJ2-5; 9 nucleotides align to TRBD1. In germline, CDR1 is SNHLY, CDR2 FYNNEI. J was trimmed by 3 bases and V by 8 bases; bases with no gene match: 10. This CDR3 comprises 15 residues. The CDR3 is CASPGQGLTEETQYF. The CDR3 DNA is TGTGCCAGCCCGGGACAGGGTCTCACCGAAGAGACCCAGTACTTC.

About this clonotype: Given a much more abundant clone one base away, this may be a read error. V and J are TRBV28 and TRBJ2-1; 7 nucleotides line up with TRBD1. The CDR3 is 15 residues long. Germline loops: CDR1 MDHEN, CDR2 SYDVKM. The CDR3 DNA reads TGTGCCAGCGGCTCACAGGGGCCCTCCTACAATGAGCAGTCCTTC. This translates into CASGSQGPSYNEQSF. The variable domain in full, completed from reference TRBV28 and TRBJ2-1, reads DVKVTQSSRYLVKRTGEKVFLECVQDMDHENMFWYRQDPGLGLRLIYFSYDVKMKEKGDIPEGYSVSREKKERFSLILESASTNQTSMYLCASGSQGPSYNEQSFGPGTRLTVL.

This clonotype was observed many times. The gene calls are TRBV27 and TRBJ1-2; D remains ambiguous. V was pared by 4 bases and J by 2 bases, with 8 bases between. CDR1 is MNHEY and CDR2 is SMNVEV in the germline V gene (reference sequence). The CDR3 sequence is 13 residues long. This CDR3 reads CASSSSENYGYTF. CDR3 DNA: TGTGCCAGCAGTTCGTCAGAGAACTATGGCTACACCTTC.

The table lists this clonotype with a few counts. The chain carries TRBV18 and TRBJ1-4, with D possibly being TRBD1 (5 bases). Deletions cut 3 bases from V and 5 bases from J, with 13 bases between. The CDR3 sequence is 15 residues long. Germline lookup yields CDR1 KGHSH and CDR2 LQKENI. The CDR3 here is CASSPPGPLNEKLFF. In nucleotides, the CDR3 is TGTGCCAGCTCACCCCCGGGACCGCTGAATGAAAAACTGTTTTTT.

About this clonotype itself: A much bigger clone sits one base away, suggesting this may be a read error. The chain combines TRBV9 with TRBJ1-1; D remains unclear. CDR3 size: 15 residues. With 4 bases removed from V and 3 bases from J, the gap between germline ends came to 16 bases. The V gene's germline CDR1 is SGDLS and CDR2 YYNGEE. This chain's CDR3 is CASSRDYPRDTEAFF. CDR3 coding DNA: TGTGCCAGCAGCCGGGATTACCCCCGGGACACTGAAGCTTTCTTT. Full variable domain (outside the CDR3, taken from reference TRBV9 and TRBJ1-1): DSGVTQTPKHLITATGQRVTLRCSPRSGDLSVYWYQQSLDQGLQFLIQYYNGEERAKGNILERFSAQQFPDLHSELNLSSLELGDSALYFCASSRDYPRDTEAFFGQGTRLTVV.

Many counts were recorded for this clonotype. V gene TRBV11-2 combines with J gene TRBJ2-3; 10 bases align to TRBD2. V lost 2 bases and J lost 3; bases outside the gene matches: 5. The CDR3 is made up of 16 amino acids. Germline V gene data show CDR1 as SGHAT and CDR2 as FQNNGV. The CDR3 DNA sequence: TGTGCCAGCAGCTTAAGCCTAGCGGGAGAGACAGATACGCAGTATTTT. Amino acids: CASSLSLAGETDTQYF. The entire variable domain, with the rest obtained from reference TRBV11-2 and TRBJ2-3, is as follows: EAGVAQSPRYKIIEKRQSVAFWCNPISGHATLYWYQQILGQGPKLLIQFQNNGVVDDSQLPKDRFSAERLKGVDSTLKIQPAKLEDSAVYLCASSLSLAGETDTQYFGPGTRLTVL.

This clonotype was seen ten or more times. The chain recombines TRBV3-1 with TRBJ1-1; D unclear. The CDR3 loop spans 15 amino acids. In germline, CDR1 is LGHDT, CDR2 YNNKEL (reference sequence). V shed 1 base and J shed 0 bases, with 9 bases lying between them. The CDR3 loop is CASSQVATMNTEAFF. The CDR3 DNA reads TGTGCCAGCAGCCAAGTGGCTACAATGAACACTGAAGCTTTCTTT. Based on the CDR3 plus reference TRBV3-1 and TRBJ1-1, the full variable domain is DTAVSQTPKYLVTQMGNDKSIKCEQNLGHDTMYWYKQDSKKFLKIMFSYNNKELIINETVPNRFSPKSPDKAHLNLHINSLELGDSAVYFCASSQVATMNTEAFFGQGTRLTVV.

The CDR3 protein is CASSFLGTVNPNEKLFF. The CDR3, as DNA: TGTGCCAGCAGTTTCCTCGGGACAGTAAACCCGAATGAAAAACTGTTTTTT. The gene calls are TRBV27 and TRBJ1-4, with TRBD1 identical over 7 bases. CDR3 size: 17 residues. J lost 5 bases, V lost 3 bases, and 12 bases had no gene match. From germline, CDR1 is MNHEY and CDR2 SMNVEV (reference sequence).

Worth noting for this clonotype: This could be a read error, since a much larger clone is one nucleotide away. The chain combines TRBV3-1 with TRBJ2-7; D perhaps matches TRBD2 (6 bases). V gave up 4 bases and J gave up 4 bases, with 14 bases separating them. This CDR3 has 14 amino acids. Germline V CDR1 and CDR2: LGHDT, YNNKEL (reference sequence). CDR3 nucleotides: TGTGCCAGCAGCCCTAAGGAAGGAGGGTACGAGCAGTACTTC. Its protein product is CASSPKEGGYEQYF.

Comment on this clonotype: A read error may be the cause here, since a much bigger clone is one base away. J is TRBJ2-1 and V is TRBV7-9; the match to TRBD2 covers 7 bases. Germline lookup yields CDR1 SEHNR and CDR2 FQNEAQ (reference sequence). The CDR3 runs to 16 residues. The V and J ends lost 1 base and 7 bases, in that order; junction bases with no gene match: 10. CDR3 DNA: TGTGCCAGCAGCTTAGTAGGACTAGTGGGAACGAATGAGCAGTTCTTC. It codes for CASSLVGLVGTNEQFF.

This clonotype was seen at least ten times. This chain uses TRBV20-1 with TRBJ2-7, with 14 bases aligning to TRBD2. This CDR3 comprises 19 residues. Germline V lookup: CDR1 DFQATT, CDR2 SNEGSKA (reference sequence). Trimming cost V 4 bases and J 2 bases; bases outside gene matches: 16. CDR3 DNA sequence: TGCAGTGCTACAACAACCGGGACTAGCGGGAGAGGAGACGCCTACGAGCAGTACTTC. It encodes CSATTTGTSGRGDAYEQYF.

Ten or more counts support this clonotype. The V gene is TRBV20-1, the J gene TRBJ2-3, with D perhaps matching TRBD1 or TRBD2 (5 bases each). This CDR3 comprises 14 residues. V dropped 5 bases and J dropped 0 bases, with 12 bases sitting between them. In germline, CDR1 is DFQATT, CDR2 SNEGSKA (reference sequence). CDR3 coding DNA: TGCAGTGCTGGGACGGGGATAAGCACAGATACGCAGTATTTT. It specifies CSAGTGISTDTQYF.

This clonotype has ten or more counts. J is TRBJ2-7 and V is TRBV19; TRBD2 might be the D (5 bases). Trimming left V 5 bases short and J 1 base short, with 12 bases between. The germline CDR1 and CDR2 sequences are LNHDA and SQIVND (reference sequence). This CDR3 comprises 14 residues. In nucleotides, the CDR3 is TGTGCCAGTAGTTCCGAGGGCAAATCCTACGAGCAGTACTTC. Amino acid sequence: CASSSEGKSYEQYF.